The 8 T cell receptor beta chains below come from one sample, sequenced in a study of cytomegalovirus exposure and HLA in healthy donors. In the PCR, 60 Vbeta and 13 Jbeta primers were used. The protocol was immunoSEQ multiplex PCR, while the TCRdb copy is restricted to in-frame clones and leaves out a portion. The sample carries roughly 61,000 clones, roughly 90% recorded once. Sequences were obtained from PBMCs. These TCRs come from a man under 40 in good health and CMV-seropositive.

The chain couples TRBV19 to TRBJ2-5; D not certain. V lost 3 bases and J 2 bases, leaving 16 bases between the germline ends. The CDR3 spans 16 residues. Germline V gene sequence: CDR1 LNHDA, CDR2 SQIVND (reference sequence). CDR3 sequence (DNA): TGTGCCAGTAGTATCTCTGCGAGAAGTTTACAAGAGACCCAGTACTTC. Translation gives CASSISARSLQETQYF.

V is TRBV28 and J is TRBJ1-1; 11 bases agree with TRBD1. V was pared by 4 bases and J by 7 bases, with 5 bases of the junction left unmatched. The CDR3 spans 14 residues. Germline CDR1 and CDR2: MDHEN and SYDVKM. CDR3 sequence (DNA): TGTGCCAGCAGTTCACCGGGACAGGGGGATGAAGCTTTCTTT. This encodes CASSSPGQGDEAFF. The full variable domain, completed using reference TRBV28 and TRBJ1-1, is DVKVTQSSRYLVKRTGEKVFLECVQDMDHENMFWYRQDPGLGLRLIYFSYDVKMKEKGDIPEGYSVSREKKERFSLILESASTNQTSMYLCASSSPGQGDEAFFGQGTRLTVV.

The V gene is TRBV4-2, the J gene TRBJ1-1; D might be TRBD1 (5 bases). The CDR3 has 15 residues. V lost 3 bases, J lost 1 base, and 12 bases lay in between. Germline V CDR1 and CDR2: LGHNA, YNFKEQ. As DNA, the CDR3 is TGTGCCAGCAGCCAGGTAGACAGACAGAACACTGAAGCTTTCTTT. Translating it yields CASSQVDRQNTEAFF.

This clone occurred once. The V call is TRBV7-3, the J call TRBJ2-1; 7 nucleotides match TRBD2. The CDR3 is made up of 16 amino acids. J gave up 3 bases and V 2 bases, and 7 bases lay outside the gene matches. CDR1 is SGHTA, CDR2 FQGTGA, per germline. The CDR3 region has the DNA TGTGCCAGCAGCTTAGGGCGAGCGGGGATCTACAATGAGCAGTTCTTC. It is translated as CASSLGRAGIYNEQFF. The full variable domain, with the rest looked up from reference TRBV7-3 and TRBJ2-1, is GAGVSQTPSNKVTEKGKYVELRCDPISGHTALYWYRQSLGQGPEFLIYFQGTGAADDSGLPNDRFFAVRPEGSVSTLKIQRTERGDSAVYLCASSLGRAGIYNEQFFGPGTRLTVL.

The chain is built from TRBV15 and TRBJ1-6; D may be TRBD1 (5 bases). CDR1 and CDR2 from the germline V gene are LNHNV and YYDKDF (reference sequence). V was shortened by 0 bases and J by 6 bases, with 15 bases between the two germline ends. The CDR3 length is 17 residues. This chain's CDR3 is CATSRDQGPTINSPLHF. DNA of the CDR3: TGTGCCACCAGCAGAGATCAGGGTCCAACTATTAATTCACCCCTCCACTTT.

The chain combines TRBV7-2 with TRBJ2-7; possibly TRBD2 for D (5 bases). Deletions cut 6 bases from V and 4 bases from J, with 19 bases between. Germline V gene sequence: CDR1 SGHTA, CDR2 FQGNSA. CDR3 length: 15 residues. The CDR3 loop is CASSSLGLGIYEQYF. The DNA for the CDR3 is TGTGCCAGCAGTTCACTTGGACTTGGGATATACGAGCAGTACTTC. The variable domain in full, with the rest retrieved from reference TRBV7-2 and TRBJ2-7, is GAGVSQSPSNKVTEKGKDVELRCDPISGHTALYWYRQSLGQGLEFLIYFQGNSAPDKSGLPSDRFSAERTGGSVSTLTIQRTQQEDSAVYLCASSSLGLGIYEQYFGPGTRLTVT.

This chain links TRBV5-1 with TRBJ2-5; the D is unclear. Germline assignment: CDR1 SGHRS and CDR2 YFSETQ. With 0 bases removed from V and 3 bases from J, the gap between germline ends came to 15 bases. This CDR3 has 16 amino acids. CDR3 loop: CASSLGTFREEETQYF. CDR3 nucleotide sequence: TGCGCCAGCAGCTTGGGTACTTTTAGAGAAGAAGAGACCCAGTACTTC.

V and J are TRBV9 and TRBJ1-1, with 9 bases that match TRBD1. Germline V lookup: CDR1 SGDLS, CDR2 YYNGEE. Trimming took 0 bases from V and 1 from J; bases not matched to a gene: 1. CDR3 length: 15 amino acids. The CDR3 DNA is TGTGCCAGCAGCGTAGTGGGACAGGGGAACACTGAAGCTTTCTTT. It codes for CASSVVGQGNTEAFF.